This TCR beta chain was recorded in a study of cytomegalovirus exposure and HLA in healthy donors. Whole-study findings and limits: The sole available immune exposure information was CMV serostatus. A later analysis revealed that TCR association rates differed between HLA loci, peaking at DRB1 and bottoming out at HLA-C. Researchers reported in a later analysis that common viral pathogens appeared linked to several top clusters.

This clone was counted once. No antigen is known for it. Unrecorded immune exposure was likely among donors, who were nominally healthy when sampled. 13 Jbeta primers and 60 Vbeta primers were used for the PCR. Some clones are missing from TCRdb's copy, which holds only in-frame ones; the method was immunoSEQ multiplex PCR. The sample consists of 95,000 to 110,000 clones, 66% of them appearing once. V was pared by 2 bases and J by 3 bases, with 14 bases between. The germline V gene encodes CDR1 SNHLY and CDR2 FYNNEI. CDR3 length: 16 amino acids. The gene calls are TRBV2 and TRBJ1-5, with a tentative D call TRBD1 (5 bases). This clonotype was obtained from a woman in her forties or fifties in good health and CMV-seronegative. Sequenced material: PBMCs. CDR3 residues: CASSERGMRINQPQHF. CDR3 sequence (DNA): TGTGCCAGCAGTGAAAGGGGTATGAGGATCAATCAGCCCCAGCATTTT.